These 10 T cell receptor beta chains were sequenced from one sample in a study of OX40 agonist ivuxolimab in advanced cancers. Some clones are missing from TCRdb's copy, which holds only in-frame ones; the method was immunoSEQ multiplex PCR. The sample includes about 62,000 clones, approximately 88% of them seen just once. The sequences come from CD4+ or CD8+ T cells sorted from blood, collected in a trial of the OX40 agonist ivuxolimab. These receptors all stem from an adult with an advanced solid tumor such as melanoma, head and neck, liver or kidney cancer.

This clone was seen a single time. The rearrangement links TRBV18 to TRBJ1-2, with 7 bases lining up with TRBD1. J lost 8 bases, V lost 4 bases, and 7 bases had no gene match. Germline CDR1 KGHSH, CDR2 LQKENI. CDR3 size: 13 residues. CDR3 loop: CASSLGTALGYTF. Written as DNA, the CDR3 is TGTGCCAGCTCACTGGGGACAGCTCTGGGCTACACCTTC.

This chain connects TRBV11-3 to TRBJ2-3; the D gene is possibly TRBD1 (7 bases). Germline-derived CDR1 and CDR2 are SGHNT and YENEEA. The CDR3 is made up of 18 amino acids. V lost 1 base and J 8 bases, leaving 25 bases between the germline ends. For the CDR3, the DNA is TGTGCCAGCAGCTTAGCGGGGGCCACAGGGGCCTCCACCTCTACGCAGTATTTT. It codes for CASSLAGATGASTSTQYF.

The V call is TRBV29-1, the J call TRBJ2-1; 7 bases line up with TRBD2. CDR3 length: 14 amino acids. The trim removed 2 bases at V and 2 bases at J, leaving 3 bases unmatched. Germline assignment: CDR1 SQVTM and CDR2 ANQGSEA. CDR3 residues: CSVETGGAYNEQFF. In nucleotides, the CDR3 is TGCAGCGTTGAAACGGGGGGTGCCTACAATGAGCAGTTCTTC.

The rearrangement joins TRBV6-5 to TRBJ1-2; 7 bases agree with TRBD1. CDR1 MNHEY and CDR2 SVGAGI come from the germline V gene. The ends lost 5 bases at V and 8 bases at J; junction bases unmatched: 5. The CDR3 is made up of 12 amino acids. CDR3 in DNA: TGTGCCAGCAGTCCCACAGGGGAGGGCTACACCTTC. Its translation: CASSPTGEGYTF.

The chain links TRBV5-6 to TRBJ1-4; D is unresolved. The germline V gene has CDR1 SGHDT and CDR2 YYEEEE. Between the trimmed V and J ends, which lost 4 bases and 7 bases, there was a span of 8 bases. The CDR3 is made up of 12 amino acids. The DNA for the CDR3 is TGTGCCAGCAGCCCAAATGGTGAAAAACTGTTTTTT. As protein: CASSPNGEKLFF.

This clone was counted a few times. This rearrangement joins TRBV7-9 to TRBJ1-1; TRBD1 is a possible D gene (5 bases). The CDR3 has 15 amino acids. Per the germline V gene, CDR1 is SEHNR and CDR2 is FQNEAQ (reference sequence). Trimming cost V 1 base and J 8 bases, with 17 bases left between them. CDR3 loop: CASSLGEGRQREAFF. The CDR3 DNA reads TGTGCCAGCAGCTTAGGGGAAGGCAGACAGAGGGAAGCTTTCTTT.

The gene calls are TRBV7-2 and TRBJ1-5; D is ambiguous. Trimming took off 2 bases at V and 5 bases at J, with 7 bases between the two ends. Looked up from germline, CDR1 is SGHTA and CDR2 is FQGNSA. This CDR3 is built from 13 residues. The CDR3 sequence is CASSLTQYQPQHF. In nucleotides, the CDR3 is TGTGCCAGCAGCTTAACTCAATATCAGCCCCAGCATTTT.

The genes are TRBV29-1 and TRBJ1-1, with TRBD1 matching over 7 bases. The CDR3 covers 13 residues. Germline assignment: CDR1 SQVTM and CDR2 ANQGSEA. J lost 1 base, V lost 6 bases, and 5 bases had no gene match. CDR3 residues: CSVLTGSNTEAFF. CDR3 coding DNA: TGCAGCGTGCTGACAGGGTCGAACACTGAAGCTTTCTTT.

The genes are TRBV6-5 and TRBJ2-3, with D hard to call. CDR3 size: 14 residues. CDR1 is MNHEY, CDR2 SVGAGI, per germline. Trimming took off 5 bases at V and 3 bases at J, with 12 bases between the two ends. The CDR3, as DNA: TGTGCCAGCAGTCCCCCGACCACAACAGATACGCAGTATTTT. Its protein product is CASSPPTTTDTQYF.

CDR3 in amino acids: CASSLNRDPDTQYF. CDR3 bases: TGTGCCAGCAGCCTTAACAGGGACCCAGATACGCAGTATTTT. The chain employs TRBV7-2 and TRBJ2-3, with D possibly matching TRBD1 (6 bases). The CDR3 is made up of 14 amino acids. Trimming took 5 bases from V and 4 from J, leaving 13 bases between them. Germline lookup yields CDR1 SGHTA and CDR2 FQGNSA.